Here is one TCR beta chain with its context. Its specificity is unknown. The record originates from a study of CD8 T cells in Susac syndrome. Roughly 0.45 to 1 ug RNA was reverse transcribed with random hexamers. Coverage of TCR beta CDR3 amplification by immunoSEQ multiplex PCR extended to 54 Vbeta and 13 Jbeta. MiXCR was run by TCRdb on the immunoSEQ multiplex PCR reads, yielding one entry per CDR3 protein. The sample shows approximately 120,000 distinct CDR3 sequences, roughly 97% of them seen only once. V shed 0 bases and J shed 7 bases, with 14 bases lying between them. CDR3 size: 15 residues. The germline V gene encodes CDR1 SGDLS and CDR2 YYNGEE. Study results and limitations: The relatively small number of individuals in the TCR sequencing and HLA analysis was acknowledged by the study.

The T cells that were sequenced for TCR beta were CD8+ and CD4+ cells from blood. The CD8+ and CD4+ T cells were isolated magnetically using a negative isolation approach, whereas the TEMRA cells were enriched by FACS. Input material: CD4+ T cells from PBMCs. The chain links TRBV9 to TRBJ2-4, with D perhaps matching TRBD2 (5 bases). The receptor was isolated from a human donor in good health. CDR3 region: CASSVAGSERNIQYF. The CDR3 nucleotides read TGTGCCAGCAGCGTAGCGGGGTCGGAGCGGAACATTCAGTACTTC.